These T cell receptor beta chains were read from a single sample in a study of blood T cell repertoires in COVID-19. Generated by immunoSEQ multiplex PCR, the TCRdb table keeps only in-frame clones and is missing some. The sample yields approximately 130,000 clones, 85% to 90% seen once. Sequenced sample: peripheral blood. The receptors were gathered from a man aged 50 to 60 with acute or convalescent COVID-19. Each CDR3 is given with its conserved first and last residue. The order of the fields is clone size, D gene, J gene, V gene, CDR3 DNA, CDR3 protein. D genes are given only for firm matches. Size tells how often a clone was seen (once, few, many) or the class of an expanded clone, and some rows leave it out.

clone_size: NA
d_call: NA
j_call: TRBJ2-7
v_call: TRBV21-1
cdr3_nt: TGTGCCAGAAAACCGGGACTAGCGGGTTCAGGGCAGTACTTC
cdr3_aa: CARKPGLAGSGQYF

clone_size: NA
d_call: NA
j_call: TRBJ1-2
v_call: TRBV19
cdr3_nt: TGTGCCAGTAGTACCAACGGACAAACCTATGGCTACACCTTC
cdr3_aa: CASSTNGQTYGYTF

clone_size: NA
d_call: NA
j_call: TRBJ1-5
v_call: TRBV2
cdr3_nt: TGTGCCAGCAGTAAAACAGGGCTGGGCAATCAGCCCCAGCATTTT
cdr3_aa: CASSKTGLGNQPQHF

clone_size: NA
d_call: NA
j_call: TRBJ1-6
v_call: TRBV11-3
cdr3_nt: TGTGCCAGCAGCAAAACAGTAACCAATTCACCCCTCCACTTT
cdr3_aa: CASSKTVTNSPLHF

clone_size: NA
d_call: NA
j_call: TRBJ1-1
v_call: TRBV19
cdr3_nt: TGTGCCAGTAGTGAAAAGCACGAGAACACTGAAGCTTTCTTT
cdr3_aa: CASSEKHENTEAFF

clone_size: NA
d_call: NA
j_call: TRBJ2-3
v_call: TRBV19
cdr3_nt: TGTGCCAGTAGATCGGACCTCGGGGGTACAGATACGCAGTATTTT
cdr3_aa: CASRSDLGGTDTQYF

clone_size: once
d_call: NA
j_call: TRBJ2-7
v_call: TRBV19
cdr3_nt: TGTGCCAGTAGTAATGGCGGGTCACCTTCCTACGAGCAGTACTTC
cdr3_aa: CASSNGGSPSYEQYF

clone_size: NA
d_call: TRBD2
j_call: TRBJ2-3
v_call: TRBV5-1
cdr3_nt: TGCGCCAGCAGCTCCCTAGCGGGAGGGCCGGGGACAGATACGCAGTATTTT
cdr3_aa: CASSSLAGGPGTDTQYF

clone_size: once
d_call: NA
j_call: TRBJ2-5
v_call: TRBV5-4
cdr3_nt: TGTGCCAGCAGCTTACAGACTACGAGTCAGGAGACCCAGTACTTC
cdr3_aa: CASSLQTTSQETQYF

clone_size: NA
d_call: NA
j_call: TRBJ1-1
v_call: TRBV5-1
cdr3_nt: TGCGCCAGCAGCCCAGACCCAGGCGTAAACACTGAAGCTTTCTTT
cdr3_aa: CASSPDPGVNTEAFF

clone_size: NA
d_call: TRBD1
j_call: TRBJ2-3
v_call: TRBV24-1
cdr3_nt: TGTGCCACCAGTGACCAGGGGACAGGGCAGGATACGCAGTATTTT
cdr3_aa: CATSDQGTGQDTQYF

clone_size: once
d_call: TRBD2
j_call: TRBJ2-5
v_call: TRBV7-6
cdr3_nt: TGTGCCAGCAGCCCCCTTAGCGGGAGGCCGGAGACCCAGTACTTC
cdr3_aa: CASSPLSGRPETQYF

clone_size: NA
d_call: NA
j_call: TRBJ2-1
v_call: TRBV5-4
cdr3_nt: TGTGCCAGCAGCGGGGCAGGGTCCTACAATGAGCAGTTCTTC
cdr3_aa: CASSGAGSYNEQFF

clone_size: NA
d_call: TRBD2
j_call: TRBJ2-5
v_call: TRBV3-1/TRBV3-2
cdr3_nt: TGTGCCAGCAGCCAACCCTTACCCGTAGCGGGAGGGCCCCAAGAGACCCAGTACTTC
cdr3_aa: CASSQPLPVAGGPQETQYF

clone_size: NA
d_call: NA
j_call: TRBJ2-2
v_call: TRBV18
cdr3_nt: TGTGCCAGCTCACCGAGAAGATTTTCGAACACCGGGGAGCTGTTTTTT
cdr3_aa: CASSPRRFSNTGELFF

clone_size: NA
d_call: TRBD1
j_call: TRBJ1-1
v_call: TRBV6-5
cdr3_nt: TGTGCCAGCCTCACCCCAGGGACAGGGGTGTCTGAAGCTTTCTTT
cdr3_aa: CASLTPGTGVSEAFF

clone_size: NA
d_call: NA
j_call: TRBJ2-7
v_call: TRBV3-1/TRBV3-2
cdr3_nt: TGTGCCACCCGGGAGACCGCCTCCCACAAGCAGTGGTACTTC
cdr3_aa: CATRETASHKQWYF

clone_size: once
d_call: NA
j_call: TRBJ1-2
v_call: TRBV24-1
cdr3_nt: TGTGCCACCAGTAGAGCTAACTATGGCTACACCTTC
cdr3_aa: CATSRANYGYTF

clone_size: few
d_call: NA
j_call: TRBJ1-3
v_call: TRBV18
cdr3_nt: TGTGCCAGCTCACCCGTCGCGCCCGGGGCTGGAAACACCATATATTTT
cdr3_aa: CASSPVAPGAGNTIYF

clone_size: NA
d_call: TRBD1
j_call: TRBJ2-1
v_call: TRBV2
cdr3_nt: TGTGCCAGCAGTGGGGGACAGAGCTCCTACAATGAGCAGTTCTTC
cdr3_aa: CASSGGQSSYNEQFF

clone_size: NA
d_call: TRBD2
j_call: TRBJ2-3
v_call: TRBV6-5
cdr3_nt: TGTGCCAGCAGTTACGGGACTAGCGGGTCAGCAGATACGCAGTATTTT
cdr3_aa: CASSYGTSGSADTQYF

clone_size: NA
d_call: TRBD2
j_call: TRBJ2-2
v_call: TRBV10-3
cdr3_nt: TGTGCCATCAGTGCGGGCGGGAGGATCACCGGGGAGCTGTTTTTT
cdr3_aa: CAISAGGRITGELFF

clone_size: NA
d_call: TRBD2
j_call: TRBJ2-3
v_call: TRBV14
cdr3_nt: TGTGCCAGCAGCCAATTAGGACTAGCGGTTAGCACAGATACGCAGTATTTT
cdr3_aa: CASSQLGLAVSTDTQYF

clone_size: NA
d_call: NA
j_call: TRBJ1-5
v_call: TRBV27
cdr3_nt: TGTGCCAGCAGTCTGGGGCCGCCCCAAGGTCAGCCCCAGCATTTT
cdr3_aa: CASSLGPPQGQPQHF

clone_size: NA
d_call: TRBD1
j_call: TRBJ1-4
v_call: TRBV6-1
cdr3_nt: TGTGCCAGCAGTGAGGGGACAGGGGCTGAAAAACTGTTTTTT
cdr3_aa: CASSEGTGAEKLFF

clone_size: few
d_call: NA
j_call: TRBJ2-7
v_call: TRBV7-9
cdr3_nt: TGTGCCAGCAGCCCCCGGGGGGCGGGCGTGAGCTCCTACGAGCAGTACTTC
cdr3_aa: CASSPRGAGVSSYEQYF

clone_size: NA
d_call: TRBD2
j_call: TRBJ2-7
v_call: TRBV18
cdr3_nt: TGTGCCAGCTCACGACCGATAGGACTAGCGGTCGAGCAGTACTTC
cdr3_aa: CASSRPIGLAVEQYF

clone_size: NA
d_call: NA
j_call: TRBJ1-2
v_call: TRBV6-6
cdr3_nt: TGTGCCAGCACCGGGGATGGATATGGCTACACCTTC
cdr3_aa: CASTGDGYGYTF

clone_size: NA
d_call: TRBD1
j_call: TRBJ1-1
v_call: TRBV27
cdr3_nt: TGTGCCAGCAGGGGGTTAGGGGGCGCCACTGAAGCTTTCTTT
cdr3_aa: CASRGLGGATEAFF

clone_size: NA
d_call: NA
j_call: TRBJ1-1
v_call: TRBV12-5
cdr3_nt: TGTGCTAGTGGTTTGGAGTTTTACAGGGTATCCACTGAAGCTTTCTTT
cdr3_aa: CASGLEFYRVSTEAFF

clone_size: NA
d_call: TRBD2
j_call: TRBJ2-1
v_call: TRBV29-1
cdr3_nt: TGCAGCGTTGCACTAGCGGGAGGATACAATGAGCAGTTCTTC
cdr3_aa: CSVALAGGYNEQFF

clone_size: NA
d_call: TRBD1
j_call: TRBJ1-4
v_call: TRBV9
cdr3_nt: TGTGCCAGCAGCGCGACAGGGGTAAATGAAAAACTGTTTTTT
cdr3_aa: CASSATGVNEKLFF

clone_size: NA
d_call: NA
j_call: TRBJ1-1
v_call: TRBV6-2/TRBV6-3
cdr3_nt: TGTGCCAGCAGTTACTCGGGGAGACTCGCTTTCTTT
cdr3_aa: CASSYSGRLAFF

clone_size: NA
d_call: NA
j_call: TRBJ1-1
v_call: TRBV7-9
cdr3_nt: TGTGCCAGCAGCTCCGAAGGGGCAGGCACTGAAGCTTTCTTT
cdr3_aa: CASSSEGAGTEAFF

clone_size: NA
d_call: NA
j_call: TRBJ2-2
v_call: TRBV11-2
cdr3_nt: TGTGCCAGCAGCTTCTTGAATAGCGGTCCGAACACCGGGGAGCTGTTTTTT
cdr3_aa: CASSFLNSGPNTGELFF

clone_size: NA
d_call: NA
j_call: TRBJ1-1
v_call: TRBV5-1
cdr3_nt: TGCGCCAGCACCCCGAGTTTAGGGGAAGGTTGGACTGAAGCTTTCTTT
cdr3_aa: CASTPSLGEGWTEAFF

clone_size: NA
d_call: TRBD2
j_call: TRBJ2-5
v_call: TRBV30
cdr3_nt: TGTGCCTGGAGCCCCCGCCGGGGACTAGTGGAGACCCAGTACTTC
cdr3_aa: CAWSPRRGLVETQYF

clone_size: NA
d_call: TRBD1
j_call: TRBJ2-5
v_call: TRBV5-1
cdr3_nt: TGCGCCAGCAGCCTAGGGGACAGGAACAACAAGCCGGAGACCCAGTACTTC
cdr3_aa: CASSLGDRNNKPETQYF

clone_size: NA
d_call: NA
j_call: TRBJ1-1
v_call: TRBV29-1
cdr3_nt: TGCAGCGTTGATTCCGTGAACACTGAAGCTTTCTTT
cdr3_aa: CSVDSVNTEAFF

clone_size: NA
d_call: NA
j_call: TRBJ1-4
v_call: TRBV5-1
cdr3_nt: TGCGCCAGCAGCTTGGTAGTAGGGGGTAATGAAAAACTGTTTTTT
cdr3_aa: CASSLVVGGNEKLFF

clone_size: NA
d_call: TRBD2
j_call: TRBJ2-5
v_call: TRBV9
cdr3_nt: TGTGCCAGCAGCGTTACTAGCGGGAGTCTCCAAGAGACCCAGTACTTC
cdr3_aa: CASSVTSGSLQETQYF

clone_size: NA
d_call: TRBD2
j_call: TRBJ2-3
v_call: TRBV19
cdr3_nt: TGTGCCAGCCGGAGCGGGAGGGTCGCAGATACGCAGTATTTT
cdr3_aa: CASRSGRVADTQYF

clone_size: NA
d_call: NA
j_call: TRBJ2-3
v_call: TRBV11-2
cdr3_nt: TGTGCCAGCAGCTTATTCTCCAGGGCGGTGGGGGGTACGCAGTATTTT
cdr3_aa: CASSLFSRAVGGTQYF

clone_size: NA
d_call: NA
j_call: TRBJ2-1
v_call: TRBV5-8
cdr3_nt: TGTGCCAGCAGCTTTTTCGGCGGCAATGAGCAGTTCTTC
cdr3_aa: CASSFFGGNEQFF

clone_size: NA
d_call: TRBD2
j_call: TRBJ2-1
v_call: TRBV3-1/TRBV3-2
cdr3_nt: TGTGCCAGCAGCCATCGGGGTGCGGGAGGGCCCCGGAATGAGCAGTTCTTC
cdr3_aa: CASSHRGAGGPRNEQFF

clone_size: NA
d_call: NA
j_call: TRBJ1-1
v_call: TRBV27
cdr3_nt: TGTGCCAGCAGTTCCCTCGACGGGAGGAACACTGAAGCTTTCTTT
cdr3_aa: CASSSLDGRNTEAFF

clone_size: NA
d_call: NA
j_call: TRBJ2-7
v_call: TRBV7-2
cdr3_nt: TGTGCCAGCAGCTTAGTCCGCTACGAGCAGTACTTC
cdr3_aa: CASSLVRYEQYF

clone_size: NA
d_call: TRBD2
j_call: TRBJ2-2
v_call: TRBV9
cdr3_nt: TGTGCCAGCAGCTCGACTAGCGGGAGTGACGCCGGGGAGCTGTTTTTT
cdr3_aa: CASSSTSGSDAGELFF

clone_size: NA
d_call: TRBD2
j_call: TRBJ2-7
v_call: TRBV6-5
cdr3_nt: TGTGCCAGCAGTTACTCCCGGGGGGGGGCTGGCGAGCAGTACTTC
cdr3_aa: CASSYSRGGAGEQYF

clone_size: NA
d_call: NA
j_call: TRBJ2-7
v_call: TRBV9
cdr3_nt: TGTGCCAGCAGCGTAGCTACCGGTCCCGCCTACGAGCAGTACTTC
cdr3_aa: CASSVATGPAYEQYF

clone_size: NA
d_call: NA
j_call: TRBJ2-7
v_call: TRBV6-6
cdr3_nt: TGTGCCAGCCATGACCGCGCTAGCTCCTACGAGCAGTACTTC
cdr3_aa: CASHDRASSYEQYF

clone_size: NA
d_call: NA
j_call: TRBJ2-4
v_call: TRBV3-1/TRBV3-2
cdr3_nt: TGTGCCAGCAGCCCGAGAGGGGGGGAGCGCAAAAACATTCAGTACTTC
cdr3_aa: CASSPRGGERKNIQYF